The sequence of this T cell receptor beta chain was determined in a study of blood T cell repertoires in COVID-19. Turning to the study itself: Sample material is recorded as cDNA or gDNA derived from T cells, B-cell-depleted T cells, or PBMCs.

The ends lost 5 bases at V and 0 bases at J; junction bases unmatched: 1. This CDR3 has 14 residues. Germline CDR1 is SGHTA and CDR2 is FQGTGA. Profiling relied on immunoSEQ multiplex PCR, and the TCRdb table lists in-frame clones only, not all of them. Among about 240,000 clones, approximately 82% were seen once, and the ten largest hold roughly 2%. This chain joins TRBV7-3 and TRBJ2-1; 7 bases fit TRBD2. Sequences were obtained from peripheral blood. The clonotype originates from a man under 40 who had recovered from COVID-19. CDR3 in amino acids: CASSPSGSYNEQFF. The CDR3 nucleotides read TGTGCCAGCAGCCCTAGCGGCTCCTACAATGAGCAGTTCTTC.